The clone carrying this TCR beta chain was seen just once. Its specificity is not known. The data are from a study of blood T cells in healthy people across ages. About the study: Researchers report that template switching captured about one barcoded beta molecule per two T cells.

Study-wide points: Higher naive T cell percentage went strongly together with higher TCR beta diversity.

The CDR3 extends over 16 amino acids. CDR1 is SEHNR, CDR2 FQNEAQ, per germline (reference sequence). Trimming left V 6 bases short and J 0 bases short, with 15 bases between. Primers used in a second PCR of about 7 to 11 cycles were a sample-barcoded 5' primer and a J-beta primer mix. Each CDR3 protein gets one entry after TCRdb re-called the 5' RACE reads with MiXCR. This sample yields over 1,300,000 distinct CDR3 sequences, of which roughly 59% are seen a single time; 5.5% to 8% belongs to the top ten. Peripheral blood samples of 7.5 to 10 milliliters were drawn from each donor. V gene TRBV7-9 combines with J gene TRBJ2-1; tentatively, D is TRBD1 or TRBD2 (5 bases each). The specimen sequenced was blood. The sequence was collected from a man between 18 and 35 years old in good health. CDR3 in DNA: TGTGCCAGCAGACCTCCGGGACCCTACTCCTACAATGAGCAGTTCTTC. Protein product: CASRPPGPYSYNEQFF. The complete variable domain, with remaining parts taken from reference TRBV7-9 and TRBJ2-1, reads DTGVSQNPRHKITKRGQNVTFRCDPISEHNRLYWYRQTLGQGPEFLTYFQNEAQLEKSRLLSDRFSAERPKGSFSTLEIQRTEQGDSAMYLCASRPPGPYSYNEQFFGPGTRLTVL.